This paragraph covers one T cell receptor beta chain sequence. This CDR3 comprises 14 residues. The V and J ends lost 4 bases and 4 bases respectively, with 13 bases between them. The entry originates in a study of T-cell memory formation after mild COVID-19. TCRdb re-derived calls from the 5' RACE reads in MiXCR, one entry per CDR3 protein. The data hold some 290,000 distinct CDR3 sequences, with 15% to 20% observed a single time. Sequenced material: PBMCs or a T cell subset sorted from them (not recorded which). V usage is TRBV12-3 or TRBV12-4 and J usage is TRBJ1-1; no firm D call. The TCR originated in a man aged 18-30 years who had mild COVID-19 (a few samples of this study predate the infection). Cell type and time point are not known. The CDR3 here is CASSWVGEGTEAFF. The CDR3 DNA sequence: TGTGCCAGCAGTTGGGTCGGGGAGGGCACTGAAGCTTTCTTT.